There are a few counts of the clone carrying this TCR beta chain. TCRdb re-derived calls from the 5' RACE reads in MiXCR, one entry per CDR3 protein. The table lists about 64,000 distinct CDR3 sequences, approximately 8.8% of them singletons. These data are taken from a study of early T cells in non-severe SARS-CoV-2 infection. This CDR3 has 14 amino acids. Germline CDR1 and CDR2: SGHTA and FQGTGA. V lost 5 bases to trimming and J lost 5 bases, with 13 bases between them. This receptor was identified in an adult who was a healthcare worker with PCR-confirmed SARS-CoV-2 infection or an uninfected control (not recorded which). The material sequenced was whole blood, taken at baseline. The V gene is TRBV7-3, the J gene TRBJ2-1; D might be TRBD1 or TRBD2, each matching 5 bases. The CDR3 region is CASSPGTGHNEQFF. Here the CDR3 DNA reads TGTGCCAGCAGCCCTGGAACGGGACACAATGAGCAGTTCTTC.